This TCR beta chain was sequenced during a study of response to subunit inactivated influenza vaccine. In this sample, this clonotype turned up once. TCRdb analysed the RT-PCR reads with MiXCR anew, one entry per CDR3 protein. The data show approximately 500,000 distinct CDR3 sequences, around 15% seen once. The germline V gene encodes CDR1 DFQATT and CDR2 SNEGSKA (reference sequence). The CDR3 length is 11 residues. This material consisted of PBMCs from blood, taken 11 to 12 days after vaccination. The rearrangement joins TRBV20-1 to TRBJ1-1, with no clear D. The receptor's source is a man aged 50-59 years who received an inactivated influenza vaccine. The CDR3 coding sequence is TGCAGGGGTCGAGGGAACACTGAAGCTTTCTTT. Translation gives CRGRGNTEAFF.